This TCR beta chain was observed in a study of T-cell memory formation after mild COVID-19. Study-wide context: Clusters were largely donor specific. Study-wide results and caveats: CD4+ contracting clones lay mainly in CM and EM, CD8+ ones in EMRA. There were some responding clones in pre-infection memory, which suggested that cross-reactive memory had joined. Whether second-wave clones peaking at day 37 were SARS-CoV-2 specific went unconfirmed.

MiXCR, run by TCRdb on the 5' RACE reads, gives a single entry per CDR3 protein. The data show 550,000 to 600,000 distinct CDR3 sequences, with 17% seen just once and about 8.6% held by the top ten. The germline CDR1 and CDR2 sequences are ENHRY and SYGVKD. The CDR3 loop spans 16 amino acids. Trimming took 4 bases from V and 2 from J; bases not matched to a gene: 10. The sample holds a few counts of this clonotype. Its antigen is unidentified. The chain joins TRBV10-3 to TRBJ2-7; 8 positions match TRBD1. The receptor was isolated from an adult woman who had mild COVID-19 (a few samples of this study predate the infection). Cell type and time point are not known. The sequenced sample consisted of PBMCs or a T cell subset sorted from them (not recorded which). The CDR3 here is CAISAPDRGRAYEQYF. The CDR3 bases are TGTGCCATCAGTGCCCCAGACAGGGGTCGAGCCTACGAGCAGTACTTC.